The clone carrying this T cell receptor (beta chain) was seen only a few times. Germline CDR1 reads ENHRY; CDR2 reads SYGVKD. J gave up 0 bases and V 11 bases, and 12 bases lay outside the gene matches. The CDR3 sequence is 15 residues long. The data are from a study of blood T cell repertoires in COVID-19. Across the study: COVID-19 samples, acute and convalescent, were from the United States, Italy and Spain.

The table came from immunoSEQ multiplex PCR; TCRdb's copy has only in-frame clones and leaves some out. The table includes 210,000 or so clones, less than 85% detected once. The gene calls are TRBV10-3 and TRBJ1-1; 7 bases are a match to TRBD1. The receptor's source is a man in his fifties who had recovered from COVID-19. The sample consisted of peripheral blood. The CDR3 DNA is TGTGCCTCCGGGATGGGACAGTTCATGAACACTGAAGCTTTCTTT. It is translated as CASGMGQFMNTEAFF.